Reported below is one T cell receptor beta chain. Its matching antigen is unknown. PCR used 60 Vbeta primers and 13 Jbeta primers. Using immunoSEQ multiplex PCR, the repertoire was profiled, and TCRdb retains in-frame clones only, with some absent. This table holds more than 70,000 clones, more than 70% found once. Trimming cost V 5 bases and J 2 bases, with 4 bases left between them. Germline V gene data show CDR1 as MNHEY and CDR2 as SMNVEV (reference sequence). This CDR3 has 13 residues. This specimen comes from a study of cytomegalovirus exposure and HLA in healthy donors. Study-level findings and limits: There were several of the most significant clusters that appeared linked to common viral pathogens in a later analysis. It was shown in a later analysis that HLA-associated TCR beta chains were more clonally expanded than other, equally common chains. Across donors, sequencing depth was assumed by presence/absence analyses to be roughly uniform. Later work found most CMV-associated TCR beta chains apparently HLA-restricted.

The origin of this receptor is a man aged 35 to 55 in good health and CMV-seronegative. This chain joins TRBV27 and TRBJ2-6, with unresolved D. What was sequenced was PBMCs. In DNA form, the CDR3 reads TGTGCCAGCAGTACAACTGGGGCCAACGTCCTGACTTTC. Its protein is CASSTTGANVLTF.